The 6 T cell receptor beta chains reported below all come from one sample, sequenced in a study of a mutant IDH1 vaccine in newly diagnosed glioma. The data were produced by immunoSEQ multiplex PCR, yet TCRdb's version contains in-frame clones alone and is incomplete. The sample includes tens of thousands of clones, 75% seen only once; the top ten take roughly 5%. Noted time point: week 47, end of study. Every vaccination contained 300 ug of the mutant IDH1 20-mer peptide and was paired with topical imiquimod. Their recognized antigens are unknown. The material sequenced was PBMCs, taken from a glioma patient whose treatment included an IDH1 peptide vaccine. Source of these receptors: a man aged 50 to 60 with glioma.

This sequence joins TRBV5-8 and TRBJ2-7; D is uncertain. This CDR3 is 12 amino acids long. Between the trimmed V and J ends, which lost 2 bases and 2 bases, there was a span of 5 bases. From germline, CDR1 is SGHTS and CDR2 YDEGEE. CDR3 coding DNA: TGTGCCAGCAGCTTCGGACCCTACGAGCAGTACTTC. Protein product: CASSFGPYEQYF. Based on the CDR3 plus reference TRBV5-8 and TRBJ2-7, the full variable domain is EAGVTQSPTHLIKTRGQQATLRCSPISGHTSVYWYQQALGLGLQFLLWYDEGEERNRGNFPPRFSGRQFPNYSSELNVNALELEDSALYLCASSFGPYEQYFGPGTRLTVT.

V gene TRBV18 combines with J gene TRBJ2-7; a possible D gene is TRBD1 (6 bases). Between the trimmed V and J ends, which lost 0 bases and 0 bases, there was a span of 9 bases. CDR1 and CDR2 (germline): KGHSH, LQKENI. The CDR3 loop spans 15 amino acids. CDR3 protein: CASSPPGQSSYEQYF. The CDR3 DNA reads as TGTGCCAGCTCACCACCTGGACAGAGCTCCTACGAGCAGTACTTC.

The rearrangement links TRBV7-2 to TRBJ2-1; no firm D call. Trimming removed 2 bases from V and 12 bases from J, with 8 bases in between. This CDR3 contains 11 residues. Germline assignment: CDR1 SGHTA and CDR2 FQGNSA. CDR3 sequence reads: CASSLNRRQFF. CDR3 DNA: TGTGCCAGCAGCTTAAACCGGCGGCAGTTCTTC.

This sequence joins TRBV6-1 and TRBJ2-1; TRBD1 matches at 9 bases. The CDR3 is 14 amino acids. V dropped 7 bases and J dropped 4; count of bases not matched to a gene: 5. Germline lookup yields CDR1 MNHNS and CDR2 SASEGT. The CDR3 DNA is TGTGCCAGCATGCAGACAGGGGGGTACAATGAGCAGTTCTTC. Its translation is CASMQTGGYNEQFF.

V gene TRBV9 combines with J gene TRBJ2-5; a weak D match, TRBD1 (6 bases). Germline-derived CDR1 and CDR2 are SGDLS and YYNGEE. This CDR3 spans 16 amino acids. V was clipped by 0 bases and J by 5 bases, with 17 bases between them. The CDR3 region is CASSVAAQGSRETQYF. The CDR3 DNA sequence: TGTGCCAGCAGCGTAGCTGCCCAGGGGAGCCGGGAGACCCAGTACTTC. Full variable domain (outside the CDR3, taken from reference TRBV9 and TRBJ2-5): DSGVTQTPKHLITATGQRVTLRCSPRSGDLSVYWYQQSLDQGLQFLIQYYNGEERAKGNILERFSAQQFPDLHSELNLSSLELGDSALYFCASSVAAQGSRETQYFGPGTRLLVL.

CDR3 sequence (DNA): TGTGCCAGCAGTCAAGGGCAGCCCCAGCATTTT. Protein sequence: CASSQGQPQHF. V usage is TRBV6-6 and J usage is TRBJ1-5; D is uncertain. The CDR3 consists of 11 residues. V was clipped by 5 bases and J by 7 bases, with 6 bases between them. The germline V gene has CDR1 MNHNY and CDR2 SVGAGI (reference sequence).